This passage covers 11 T cell receptor beta chains from one sample sequenced in a study of response to subunit inactivated influenza vaccine (dated by TCRdb to 2017 to 2018). The library was made by RT-PCR. The data were produced on an Illumina HiSeq 2500. TCRdb reanalyzed the raw reads on its own, using fastp at Q25 for trimming and MiXCR for clone calling, and kept in-frame beta chains. Entries that share a CDR3 protein sequence are merged under the most common genes and DNA. This sample holds 300,000 to 350,000 distinct CDR3 sequences; less than 25% were observed only once. Of the sample, approximately 10% is held by the ten largest clones. The sequenced sample was PBMCs from blood, obtained approximately 22 months after vaccination. Receptors were obtained from a man aged 45 to 70 who received an inactivated influenza vaccine. Donor details come from another sample of the same person, matched by shared clones.

This clonotype was seen more than once but under ten times. The chain uses TRBV19 and TRBJ1-3; weak D call: TRBD1 (5 bases). V shed 8 bases and J shed 2 bases, with 10 bases lying between them. The CDR3 sequence is 13 residues long. Per the germline V gene, CDR1 is LNHDA and CDR2 is SQIVND (reference sequence). The CDR3 region is CASEQGAGNTIYF. The CDR3 region has the DNA TGTGCCAGTGAGCAGGGAGCTGGAAACACCATATATTTT.

The rearrangement links TRBV30 to TRBJ1-5; TRBD1 matches 7 bases. Germline values: CDR1 GTSNPN, CDR2 SVGIG (reference sequence). The CDR3 length is 15 residues. The J segment lost 4 bases and the V segment lost 0 bases, leaving 6 bases of the junction unmatched. The CDR3 DNA reads TGTGCCTGGAGTGTACAGACAGGGTGGAATCAGCCCCAGCATTTT. Residues: CAWSVQTGWNQPQHF.

This clonotype turned up a few times. This sequence joins TRBV6-2 or TRBV6-3 and TRBJ2-3; D is unclear. CDR1 is MNHEY, CDR2 SVGEGT, per germline. This CDR3 contains 12 residues. The ends were cut back, 6 bases at V and 0 bases at J, with 4 bases in the middle. CDR3 coding DNA: TGTGCCAGCAGACCCAGCACAGATACGCAGTATTTT. Encoded protein: CASRPSTDTQYF.

The chain links TRBV11-2 to TRBJ2-3; 11 nucleotides align to TRBD2. CDR3 size: 15 residues. Germline lookup yields CDR1 SGHAT and CDR2 FQNNGV. J gave up 4 bases and V 4 bases, and 4 bases lay outside the gene matches. CDR3 sequence: CASSSLAGGADTQYF. The CDR3 region has the DNA TGTGCCAGCAGCTCGTTAGCGGGAGGGGCAGATACGCAGTATTTT. Using reference TRBV11-2 and TRBJ2-3 for the parts outside the CDR3, the full variable domain is EAGVAQSPRYKIIEKRQSVAFWCNPISGHATLYWYQQILGQGPKLLIQFQNNGVVDDSQLPKDRFSAERLKGVDSTLKIQPAKLEDSAVYLCASSSLAGGADTQYFGPGTRLTVL.

The chain has TRBV7-9 and TRBJ2-1; 9 nucleotides line up with TRBD1. V gave up 1 base and J gave up 9 bases; unmatched junction bases: 4. CDR1 and CDR2 (germline): SEHNR, FQNEAQ (reference sequence). CDR3 length: 14 amino acids. CDR3 residues: CASSLGVQGAEQFF. The CDR3 DNA follows: TGTGCCAGCAGCTTAGGAGTACAGGGGGCTGAGCAGTTCTTC.

This clonotype turned up a few times. The chain recombines TRBV12-3 or TRBV12-4 with TRBJ1-4, with no clear D. The ends were cut back, 5 bases at V and 7 bases at J, with 11 bases in the middle. The length of the CDR3 is 13 residues. Here the CDR3 DNA reads TGTGCCAGCAGTATCGGACGGGGTGAAAAACTGTTTTTT. It is translated as CASSIGRGEKLFF.

The rearrangement joins TRBV5-1 to TRBJ2-2; D is possibly TRBD1 (6 bases). Per germline, CDR1 SGHRS and CDR2 YFSETQ. The length of the CDR3 is 14 residues. V was shortened by 5 bases and J by 1 base, with 9 bases between the two germline ends. This CDR3 reads CASSETGNTGELFF. As DNA, the CDR3 is TGCGCCAGCAGTGAGACAGGGAACACCGGGGAGCTGTTTTTT.

Ten or more counts support this clonotype. V gene TRBV2 combines with J gene TRBJ1-2, with D uncertain. The CDR3 is 15 residues long. V was shortened by 0 bases and J by 8 bases, with 16 bases between the two germline ends. CDR1 and CDR2 (germline): SNHLY, FYNNEI. The CDR3 sequence is CASSEASGIVGGYTF. CDR3 sequence (DNA): TGTGCCAGCAGTGAAGCAAGTGGAATCGTCGGCGGCTACACCTTC.

This clonotype turned up a few times. The chain joins TRBV28 to TRBJ1-2; D not resolved. From germline, CDR1 is MDHEN and CDR2 SYDVKM. Trimming took 8 bases from V and 8 from J, leaving 6 bases between them. CDR3 length equals 9 residues. CDR3 DNA sequence: TGTGCCAGCGGGTGGGGCTACACCTTC. Protein sequence: CASGWGYTF.

The chain carries TRBV18 and TRBJ2-1, with a possible D match to TRBD2 (6 bases). Germline CDR1 is KGHSH and CDR2 is LQKENI. V was trimmed by 8 bases and J by 9 bases, leaving 17 bases between them. This CDR3 has 13 amino acids. DNA for the CDR3: TGTGCCAGCCTATTAGCGGTGGATGGTGAGCAGTTCTTC. It encodes CASLLAVDGEQFF.

This clonotype was seen a few times. The V gene is TRBV5-1, the J gene TRBJ1-3; 8 nucleotides line up with TRBD1. This CDR3 has 17 amino acids. V was pared by 1 base and J by 3 bases, with 9 bases of the junction left unmatched. The germline V gene encodes CDR1 SGHRS and CDR2 YFSETQ. CDR3 nucleotides: TGCGCCAGCAGCTTGTTCCCGACAGGGGAAGGTGGAAACACCATATATTTT. The encoded protein is CASSLFPTGEGGNTIYF.